These 17 T cell receptor beta chains came from one sample sequenced in a study of cytomegalovirus exposure and HLA in healthy donors. Use of 60 Vbeta and 13 Jbeta primers characterized the PCR. TCRdb's copy holds only in-frame clones and misses some; the assay was immunoSEQ multiplex PCR. This sample carries approximately 90,000 clones, roughly three quarters of them seen once, and the ten largest clones take approximately 3%. Material: PBMCs. These receptors all stem from a man between 40 and 49 years old in good health and CMV-seronegative.

This clone was recorded once. The chain couples TRBV4-3 to TRBJ2-1; D is perhaps TRBD2 (6 bases). V was clipped by 1 base and J by 3 bases, with 10 bases between them. The CDR3 extends over 15 amino acids. CDR1 is LGHNA and CDR2 is YSLEER in the germline V gene. CDR3 DNA: TGCGCCAGCAGCCAAGGCCTGGGACTCTACAATGAGCAGTTCTTC. The encoded protein is CASSQGLGLYNEQFF.

The table lists this clone with a few counts. The chain recombines TRBV6-5 with TRBJ2-2; TRBD2 matches at 9 bases. The CDR3 loop spans 14 amino acids. Germline V gene lookup returns CDR1 MNHEY and CDR2 SVGAGI. After removal of 6 bases from V and 6 bases from J, the junction contained 5 bases not matched to a gene. The CDR3 loop reads CASRKSGGSGELFF. CDR3 coding DNA: TGTGCCAGCAGGAAGAGCGGGGGGTCCGGGGAGCTGTTTTTT.

This sequence joins TRBV18 and TRBJ2-5; D remains unclear. The tail of the sequence fits TRBJ2-7 better, so the J call may be wrong. The CDR3 is made up of 13 amino acids. Germline V gene data show CDR1 as KGHSH and CDR2 as LQKENI. CDR3 in DNA: TGTGCCAGCTCAATTCAGGCAGACTACGAGCAGTACTTC. Residues: CASSIQADYEQYF.

CDR3 region: CASTKNGQGSDEQYF. The CDR3 DNA sequence: TGTGCCAGCACCAAAAACGGGCAGGGATCGGACGAGCAGTACTTC. The J gene is TRBJ2-7, the V gene TRBV6-1, with D possibly matching TRBD1 (5 bases). V was clipped by 7 bases and J by 5 bases, with 21 bases between them. The CDR3 contains 15 residues. The germline V gene has CDR1 MNHNS and CDR2 SASEGT.

This clone has more than one count but fewer than ten. The chain joins TRBV5-1 to TRBJ2-3, with a tentative D call TRBD2 (5 bases). V lost 1 base and J lost 6, with 9 bases in between. The CDR3 is made up of 13 amino acids. Per germline, CDR1 SGHRS and CDR2 YFSETQ. The CDR3 region has the DNA TGCGCCAGCAGCTTGACTAGACGGGATACGCAGTATTTT. This gives the protein CASSLTRRDTQYF.

This chain uses TRBV5-4 with TRBJ2-1; 11 positions agree with TRBD2. The trim removed 2 bases at V and 2 bases at J, leaving 3 bases unmatched. Germline loops: CDR1 SGHNT, CDR2 YYREEE (reference sequence). The CDR3 is 16 residues long. CDR3 sequence (DNA): TGTGCCAGCAGCTTAAAGACTAGCGGGGCCTACAATGAGCAGTTCTTC. Residues: CASSLKTSGAYNEQFF.

In nucleotides, the CDR3 is TGTGCCAGCAGATCCTATGCCGGGGCCTACAATGAGCAGTTCTTC. It is translated as CASRSYAGAYNEQFF. The V call is TRBV28, the J call TRBJ2-1; D may be TRBD2 (5 bases). Germline CDR1 reads MDHEN; CDR2 reads SYDVKM. The CDR3 runs 15 residues. V was trimmed by 6 bases and J by 2 bases, leaving 14 bases between them.

CDR3 loop: CASSQAFRQGNYGYTF. CDR3 nucleotides: TGCGCCAGCAGCCAAGCGTTCCGGCAGGGGAACTATGGCTACACCTTC. V gene TRBV4-3 combines with J gene TRBJ1-2; possible D gene TRBD1, 6 bases. CDR3 size: 16 residues. V shed 1 base and J shed 2 bases, with 14 bases lying between them. CDR1 LGHNA and CDR2 YSLEER come from the germline V gene.

This clone is a singleton in its sample. V and J are TRBV9 and TRBJ2-1; D call uncertain. This CDR3 has 12 amino acids. Looked up from germline, CDR1 is SGDLS and CDR2 is YYNGEE. Between the trimmed V and J ends, which lost 3 bases and 3 bases, there was a span of 4 bases. CDR3 nucleotide sequence: TGTGCCAGCAGCGAGAGCTACAATGAGCAGTTCTTC. This translates into CASSESYNEQFF.

V usage is TRBV6-1 and J usage is TRBJ1-2; the D gene is possibly TRBD1 (5 bases). This CDR3 has 13 amino acids. Trimming pared 6 bases from V and 6 bases from J, leaving 14 bases between. CDR1 and CDR2 from the germline V gene are MNHNS and SASEGT. In DNA, the CDR3 is TGTGCCAGCAGAGCACAGGTCTCAGATGGCTACACCTTC. The encoded protein is CASRAQVSDGYTF.

The genes are TRBV19 and TRBJ1-1; possible D gene TRBD1, 5 bases. CDR3 length equals 13 residues. V was shortened by 10 bases and J by 10 bases, with 22 bases between the two germline ends. Looked up from germline, CDR1 is LNHDA and CDR2 is SQIVND (reference sequence). The DNA for the CDR3 is TGTGCCACCTTCAGTGGACAAACACTGAGAGCTTTCTTT. Translation gives CATFSGQTLRAFF.

The chain uses TRBV27 and TRBJ2-3, with D maybe TRBD1 (5 bases). The germline V gene encodes CDR1 MNHEY and CDR2 SMNVEV (reference sequence). The V gene lost 0 bases and the J gene lost 3 bases, with 13 bases spanning the gap. The CDR3 runs 16 residues. The CDR3: CASSLSAGPWTDTQYF. CDR3 DNA: TGTGCCAGCAGTTTATCCGCAGGGCCATGGACAGATACGCAGTATTTT.

The chain is built from TRBV6-1 and TRBJ1-6, with 9 bases that match TRBD1. Trimming took 6 bases from V and 7 from J; bases not matched to a gene: 4. The CDR3 runs to 14 residues. Germline CDR1 reads MNHNS; CDR2 reads SASEGT. The CDR3 sequence is CASSMTGGNSPLHF. The DNA for the CDR3 is TGTGCCAGCAGCATGACAGGGGGGAATTCACCCCTCCACTTT.

V usage is TRBV27 and J usage is TRBJ2-2; TRBD2 is a possible D gene (6 bases). Trimming removed 5 bases from V and 4 bases from J, with 17 bases in between. The CDR3 totals 16 residues. The germline V gene has CDR1 MNHEY and CDR2 SMNVEV (reference sequence). DNA of the CDR3: TGTGCCAGCAGTCCTTGGGTCTCGGGGGTCACCGGGGAGCTGTTTTTT. Translation gives CASSPWVSGVTGELFF.

The V and J genes are TRBV7-9 and TRBJ1-3; 7 bases align to TRBD1. The CDR3 is 17 amino acids. V trimming: 1 base; J trimming: 4 bases; junction bases outside the gene matches: 10. Germline V gives CDR1 SEHNR, CDR2 FQNEAQ (reference sequence). This CDR3 is CASSLVRGQASGNTIYF. CDR3 DNA sequence: TGTGCCAGCAGCTTAGTTCGTGGACAGGCGTCCGGAAACACCATATATTTT.

The chain carries TRBV27 and TRBJ2-1, with D maybe TRBD2 (6 bases). V lost 4 bases, J lost 0 bases, and 10 bases lay in between. Germline V gene data show CDR1 as MNHEY and CDR2 as SMNVEV (reference sequence). The CDR3 totals 15 residues. CDR3 amino acids: CASSSLASSYNEQFF. In nucleotides, the CDR3 is TGTGCCAGCAGTTCTCTAGCGAGCTCCTACAATGAGCAGTTCTTC.

This clone showed up just a few times. The chain carries TRBV11-3 and TRBJ2-1; a weak D match, TRBD2 (5 bases). V was clipped by 1 base and J by 4 bases, with 20 bases between them. The germline V gene encodes CDR1 SGHNT and CDR2 YENEEA. The CDR3 length is 18 residues. The CDR3 DNA follows: TGTGCCAGCAGCTTAGGGAAGGGTCATTTGGAGGTTTACAATGAGCAGTTCTTC. Encoded protein: CASSLGKGHLEVYNEQFF.